This paragraph reports one T cell receptor beta chain. This record belongs to a study of sequential checkpoint blockade in melanoma. The overall study: Patients were randomized 1:1 to nivolumab-then-ipilimumab or ipilimumab-then-nivolumab first-line. Maintenance nivolumab came after either treatment sequence.

Clones were sequenced by immunoSEQ multiplex PCR, and TCRdb holds only the in-frame ones, with some missing. The top ten hold 36% of the sample, which has roughly 19,000 clones, around 88% seen once. Treatment reported: randomized to nivolumab then ipilimumab (arm A) or the reverse (arm B). No patient had prior DNA-damaging chemotherapy. PBMC sorting kept live CD3+CD8+ cells without CD19 or CD56. The input for sequencing was CD8+ T cells sorted from blood (inferred from file names), taken from a patient given nivolumab and ipilimumab in sequence. The receptor was derived from a human donor with melanoma.

Written as DNA, the CDR3 is TGTGCCAGCAGTTTATCCCCTAGCTTCCAAGAGACCCAGTACTTC. Its translation: CASSLSPSFQETQYF. The chain employs TRBV28 and TRBJ2-5; tentative D call: TRBD2 (5 bases). Trimming removed 1 base from V and 1 base from J, with 10 bases in between. This CDR3 is 15 amino acids long. CDR1 and CDR2 from the germline V gene are MDHEN and SYDVKM. The variable domain in full, completed from reference TRBV28 and TRBJ2-5, reads DVKVTQSSRYLVKRTGEKVFLECVQDMDHENMFWYRQDPGLGLRLIYFSYDVKMKEKGDIPEGYSVSREKKERFSLILESASTNQTSMYLCASSLSPSFQETQYFGPGTRLLVL.